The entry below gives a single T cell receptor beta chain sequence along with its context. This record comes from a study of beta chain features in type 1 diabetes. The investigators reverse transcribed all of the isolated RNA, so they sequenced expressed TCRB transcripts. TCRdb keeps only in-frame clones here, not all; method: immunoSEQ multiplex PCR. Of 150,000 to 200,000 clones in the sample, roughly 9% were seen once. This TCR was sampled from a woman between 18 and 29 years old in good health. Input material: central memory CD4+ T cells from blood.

As DNA, the CDR3 is TGTGCCAGCAGTCCTTCGAGGACAGCCTCCTACGAGCAGTACTTC. Amino acids: CASSPSRTASYEQYF. The V and J genes are TRBV27 and TRBJ2-7; tentatively, D is TRBD1 (6 bases). V lost 5 bases to trimming and J lost 0 bases, with 14 bases between them. This CDR3 contains 15 residues. Looked up from germline, CDR1 is MNHEY and CDR2 is SMNVEV (reference sequence).